This T cell receptor beta chain was observed in a study of blood T cells in healthy people across ages. Then a second PCR, running about 6 to 11 cycles, was carried out with a sample-barcoded 5' primer and a J-beta primer mix. TCRdb reprocessed the 5' RACE reads via MiXCR and lists one record per CDR3 protein. Here the sample spans about 780,000 distinct CDR3 sequences, about 46% being singletons. Only a few counts were recorded for this clonotype. This CDR3 is 12 amino acids long. The germline V and J ends were trimmed by 4 bases and 7 bases, with 14 bases remaining between them. Germline V gives CDR1 SQVTM, CDR2 ANQGSEA.

The sequence derives from an elderly man in good health. Material for sequencing was blood. This sequence joins TRBV29-1 and TRBJ2-7; unclear D gene. The CDR3: CSVGVAYNEQYF. CDR3 DNA: TGCAGCGTTGGAGTCGCCTACAATGAGCAGTACTTC.